These T cell receptor beta chains were read from a single sample in a study of T-cell memory formation after mild COVID-19. TCRdb passed the 5' RACE reads through MiXCR, listing each CDR3 protein once. Of 400,000 to 500,000 distinct CDR3 sequences listed, about 19% were seen once; the top ten hold roughly 8%. Sequencing used PBMCs or a T cell subset sorted from them (not recorded which). These receptors all stem from an adult woman who had mild COVID-19 (a few samples of this study predate the infection). Cell type and time point are not known. The CDR3 runs from the conserved cysteine through the conserved F or W. Each record gives: V gene, J gene, D gene, clone size, CDR3 protein, CDR3 DNA. The D gene is left open where the match is weak. The size entry is marked missing in some rows and otherwise reads once, few, many or a size class.

TRBV20-1,TRBJ2-7,TRBD2,-,CSARDPLAGAGEQYF,TGCAGTGCTAGAGATCCACTAGCGGGAGCGGGCGAGCAGTACTTC
TRBV24-1,TRBJ2-2,TRBD1,many,CATSALTGASGTGELFF,TGTGCCACCAGTGCTCTTACAGGGGCGTCCGGCACCGGGGAGCTGTTTTTT
TRBV6-5,TRBJ2-1,-,-,CASSTLLALEQFF,TGTGCCAGCAGTACCCTCCTAGCGCTTGAGCAGTTCTTC
TRBV7-8,TRBJ2-3,TRBD2,-,CASSSPTWTSRRETDTQYF,TGTGCCAGCAGCTCGCCCACTTGGACTAGCCGACGAGAAACAGATACGCAGTATTTT
TRBV24-1,TRBJ1-4,-,few,CATSDGGEKLFF,TGTGCCACCAGTGACGGGGGTGAAAAACTGTTTTTT
TRBV28,TRBJ1-6,-,-,CASSLRDSYNSPLHF,TGTGCCAGCAGTTTGCGTGACTCCTATAATTCACCCCTCCACTTT
TRBV4-1,TRBJ2-1,-,many,CASSQEGVLVVNEQFF,TGCGCCAGCAGCCAAGAGGGTGTACTAGTAGTCAATGAGCAGTTCTTC
TRBV20-1,TRBJ2-5,TRBD2,-,CSAVLADNQETQYF,TGCAGTGCAGTACTAGCGGACAACCAAGAGACCCAGTACTTC
TRBV27,TRBJ2-2,-,-,CASSFQGQTGELFF,TGTGCCAGCAGTTTCCAGGGTCAGACCGGGGAGCTGTTTTTT
TRBV28,TRBJ2-3,-,-,CASTRSDTQYF,TGTGCCAGCACGCGTTCAGATACGCAGTATTTT
TRBV5-1,TRBJ2-2,TRBD2,few,CASSPPGLANTGELFF,TGCGCCAGCAGCCCCCCGGGACTAGCGAACACCGGGGAGCTGTTTTTT
TRBV19,TRBJ2-1,-,few,CASSLLLGLEQFF,TGTGCCAGTAGTCTCTTGCTTGGGCTAGAGCAGTTCTTC
TRBV2,TRBJ1-1,-,few,CASNGFKGGTEAFF,TGTGCCAGCAATGGTTTCAAGGGGGGGACTGAAGCTTTCTTT
TRBV4-3,TRBJ2-3,TRBD2,many,CASSQAGTSGVNIRDTQYF,TGCGCCAGCAGCCAGGCCGGGACTAGCGGGGTGAATATCAGAGATACGCAGTATTTT
TRBV4-3,TRBJ2-1,-,few,CASSQVYRVENEQFF,TGCGCCAGCAGCCAAGTGTACAGGGTGGAAAATGAGCAGTTCTTC
TRBV7-3,TRBJ2-3,-,-,CASSLSENAQYF,TGTGCCAGCAGCTTATCTGAGAACGCGCAGTATTTT
TRBV11-2,TRBJ2-5,-,-,CASSPMGRGETQYF,TGTGCCAGCAGCCCCATGGGACGGGGGGAGACCCAGTACTTC
TRBV2,TRBJ2-7,-,few,CASMQGLADRLGQYF,TGTGCCAGCATGCAGGGATTAGCCGACCGGTTGGGGCAGTACTTC
TRBV4-1,TRBJ2-1,TRBD2,-,CASSQVPGGRNEQFF,TGCGCCAGCAGCCAAGTACCGGGGGGGAGGAATGAGCAGTTTTTC
TRBV5-6,TRBJ1-5,-,-,CASSSVGRGRGANQPQHF,TGTGCCAGCAGCTCGGTGGGTCGGGGTCGGGGGGCCAATCAGCCCCAGCATTTT
TRBV5-1,TRBJ2-1,TRBD2,-,CASSLSLAGGGAYNEQFF,TGCGCCAGCAGCTTGAGCCTAGCGGGAGGGGGTGCCTACAATGAGCAGTTCTTC
TRBV6-2/TRBV6-3,TRBJ2-6,-,-,CASQLIRGSTGANVLTF,TGTGCCAGTCAGTTAATCCGGGGGAGCACCGGGGCCAACGTCCTGACTTTC
TRBV5-6,TRBJ1-3,TRBD1,-,CASSFWTGSLPGNTIYF,TGTGCCAGCAGCTTCTGGACAGGATCGCTCCCCGGAAACACCATATATTTT
TRBV5-1,TRBJ2-3,TRBD2,-,CASSWVAGVPDTQYF,TGCGCCAGCAGCTGGGTAGCGGGAGTCCCAGATACGCAGTATTTT
TRBV3-1,TRBJ2-5,-,few,CASSLRTARETQYF,TGTGCCAGCAGCCTTCGGACAGCCCGGGAGACCCAGTACTTC
TRBV29-1,TRBJ2-1,-,few,CSVPGYNEQFF,TGCAGCGTACCAGGTTACAATGAGCAGTTCTTC
TRBV19,TRBJ1-2,-,few,CASSQRQESNYGYTF,TGTGCCAGTAGTCAAAGACAGGAGAGTAACTATGGCTACACCTTC
TRBV24-1,TRBJ2-7,-,-,CATSLNRVPPYEQYF,TGTGCCACCAGCTTAAACAGGGTTCCTCCCTACGAGCAGTACTTC
TRBV7-2,TRBJ2-7,TRBD2,many,CASSLGSLAGSPYEQYF,TGTGCCAGCAGCTTAGGCAGTCTAGCGGGTTCCCCCTACGAGCAGTACTTC
TRBV2,TRBJ1-1,-,-,CASRETGPMNTEAFF,TGTGCCAGCAGAGAAACAGGTCCGATGAACACTGAAGCTTTCTTT